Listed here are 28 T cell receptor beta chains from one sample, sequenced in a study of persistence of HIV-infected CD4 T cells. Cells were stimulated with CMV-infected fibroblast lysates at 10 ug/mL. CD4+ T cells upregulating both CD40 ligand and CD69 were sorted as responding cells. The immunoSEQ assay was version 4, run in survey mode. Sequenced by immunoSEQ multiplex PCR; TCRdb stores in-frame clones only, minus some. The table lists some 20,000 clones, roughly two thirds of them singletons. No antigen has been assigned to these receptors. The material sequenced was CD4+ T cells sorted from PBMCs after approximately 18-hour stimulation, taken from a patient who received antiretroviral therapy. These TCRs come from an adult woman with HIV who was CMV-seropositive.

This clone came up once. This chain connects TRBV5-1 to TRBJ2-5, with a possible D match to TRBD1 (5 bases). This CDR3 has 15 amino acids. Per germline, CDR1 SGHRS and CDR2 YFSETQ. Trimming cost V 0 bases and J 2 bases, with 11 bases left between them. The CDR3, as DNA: TGCGCCAGCAGCTTGGCGGCAGGACAACAAGAGACCCAGTACTTC. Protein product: CASSLAAGQQETQYF. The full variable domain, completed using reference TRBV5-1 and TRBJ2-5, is KAGVTQTPRYLIKTRGQQVTLSCSPISGHRSVSWYQQTPGQGLQFLFEYFSETQRNKGNFPGRFSGRQFSNSRSEMNVSTLELGDSALYLCASSLAAGQQETQYFGPGTRLLVL.

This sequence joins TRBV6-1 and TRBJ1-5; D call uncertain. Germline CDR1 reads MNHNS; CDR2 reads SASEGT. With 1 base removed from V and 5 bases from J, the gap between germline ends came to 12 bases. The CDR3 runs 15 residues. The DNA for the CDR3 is TGTGCCAGCAGTGAAGGGATACCTGGCCATCAGCCCCAGCATTTT. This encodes CASSEGIPGHQPQHF.

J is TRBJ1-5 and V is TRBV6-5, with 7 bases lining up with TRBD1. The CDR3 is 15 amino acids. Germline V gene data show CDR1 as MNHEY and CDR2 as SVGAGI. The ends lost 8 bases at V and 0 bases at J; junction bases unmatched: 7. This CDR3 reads CASARTGDSNQPQHF. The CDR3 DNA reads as TGTGCCAGCGCAAGGACAGGAGATAGCAATCAGCCCCAGCATTTT.

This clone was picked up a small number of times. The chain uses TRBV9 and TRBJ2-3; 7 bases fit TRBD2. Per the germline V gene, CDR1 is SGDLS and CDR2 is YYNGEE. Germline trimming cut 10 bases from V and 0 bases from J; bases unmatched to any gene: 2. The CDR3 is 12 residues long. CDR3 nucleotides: TGTGCCTCCGGGGGGAGCACAGATACGCAGTATTTT. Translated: CASGGSTDTQYF.

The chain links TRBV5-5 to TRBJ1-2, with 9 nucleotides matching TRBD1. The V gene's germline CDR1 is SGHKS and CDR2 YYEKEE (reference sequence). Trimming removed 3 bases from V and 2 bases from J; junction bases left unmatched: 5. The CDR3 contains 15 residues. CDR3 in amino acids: CASSSQGARNYGYTF. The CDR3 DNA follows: TGTGCCAGCAGCTCACAGGGGGCGCGCAACTATGGCTACACCTTC.

The DNA of the CDR3 is TGTGCCAGCAAGGACGCTGAGCAGTTCTTC. Translated: CASKDAEQFF. The chain combines TRBV2 with TRBJ2-1; D call uncertain. Trimming removed 7 bases from V and 9 bases from J, with 7 bases in between. The CDR3 covers 10 residues. The germline V gene has CDR1 SNHLY and CDR2 FYNNEI.

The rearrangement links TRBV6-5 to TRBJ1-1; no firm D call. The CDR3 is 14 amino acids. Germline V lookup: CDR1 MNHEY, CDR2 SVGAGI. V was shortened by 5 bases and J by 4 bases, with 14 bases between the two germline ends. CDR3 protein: CASSNAPKATEAFF. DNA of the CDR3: TGTGCCAGCAGTAACGCCCCCAAAGCCACTGAAGCTTTCTTT.

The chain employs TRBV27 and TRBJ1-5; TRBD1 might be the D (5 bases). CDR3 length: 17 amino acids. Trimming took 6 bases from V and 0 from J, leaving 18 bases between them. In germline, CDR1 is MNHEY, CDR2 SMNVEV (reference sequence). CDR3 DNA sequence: TGTGCCAGCAGCCCTAATGTGGGGGGATATAGCAATCAGCCCCAGCATTTT. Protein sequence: CASSPNVGGYSNQPQHF.

The CDR3 DNA sequence: TGTGCCAGCAGCCAAGGGGGACTTCGCACAGATACGCAGTATTTT. As protein: CASSQGGLRTDTQYF. This chain joins TRBV3-1 (or the pseudogene TRBV3-2) and TRBJ2-3; tentative D call: TRBD2 (6 bases). The CDR3 is made up of 15 amino acids. V lost 1 base and J lost 1, with 9 bases in between. CDR1 and CDR2 (germline): LGHDT, YNNKEL (reference sequence).

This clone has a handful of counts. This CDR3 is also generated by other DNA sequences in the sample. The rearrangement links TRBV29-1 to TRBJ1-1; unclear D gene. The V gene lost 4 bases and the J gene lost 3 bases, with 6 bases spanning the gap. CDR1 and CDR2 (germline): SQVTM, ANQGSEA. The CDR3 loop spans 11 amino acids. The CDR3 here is CSVGGDTEAFF. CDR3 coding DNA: TGCAGCGTTGGGGGAGACACTGAAGCTTTCTTT.

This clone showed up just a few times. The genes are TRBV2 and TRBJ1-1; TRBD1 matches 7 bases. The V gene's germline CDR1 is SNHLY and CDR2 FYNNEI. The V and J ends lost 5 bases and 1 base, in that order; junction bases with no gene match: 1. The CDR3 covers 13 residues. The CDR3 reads CASSRDRNTEAFF. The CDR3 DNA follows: TGTGCCAGCAGTCGGGACAGGAACACTGAAGCTTTCTTT.

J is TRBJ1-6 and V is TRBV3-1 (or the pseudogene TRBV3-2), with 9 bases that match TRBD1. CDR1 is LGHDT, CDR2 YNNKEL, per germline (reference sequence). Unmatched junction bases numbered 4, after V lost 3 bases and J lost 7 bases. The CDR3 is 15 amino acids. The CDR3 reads CASSQGQGGNSPLHF. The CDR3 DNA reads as TGTGCCAGCAGCCAGGGACAGGGTGGGAATTCACCCCTCCACTTT.

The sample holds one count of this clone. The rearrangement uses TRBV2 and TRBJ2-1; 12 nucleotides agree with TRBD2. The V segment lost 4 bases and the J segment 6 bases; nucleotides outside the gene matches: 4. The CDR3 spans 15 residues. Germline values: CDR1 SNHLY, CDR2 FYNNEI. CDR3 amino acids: CASSATSGGFNEQFF. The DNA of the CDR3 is TGTGCCAGCAGTGCGACTAGCGGGGGATTCAATGAGCAGTTCTTC.

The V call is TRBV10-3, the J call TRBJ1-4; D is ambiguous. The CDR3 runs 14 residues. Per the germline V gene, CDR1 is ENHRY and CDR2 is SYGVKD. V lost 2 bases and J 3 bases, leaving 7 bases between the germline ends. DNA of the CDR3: TGTGCCATCAGTGAGGGGTTAGCTAATGAAAAACTGTTTTTT. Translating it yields CAISEGLANEKLFF.

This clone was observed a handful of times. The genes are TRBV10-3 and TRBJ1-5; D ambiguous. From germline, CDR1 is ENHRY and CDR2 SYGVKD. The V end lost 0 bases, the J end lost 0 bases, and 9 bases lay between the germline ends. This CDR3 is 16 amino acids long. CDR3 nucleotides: TGTGCCATCAGTGAGTCGATGCATGATAGCAATCAGCCCCAGCATTTT. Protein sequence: CAISESMHDSNQPQHF.

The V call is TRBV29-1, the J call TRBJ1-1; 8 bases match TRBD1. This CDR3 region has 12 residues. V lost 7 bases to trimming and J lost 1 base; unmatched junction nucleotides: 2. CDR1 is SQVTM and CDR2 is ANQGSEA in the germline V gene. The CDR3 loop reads CSAGQANTEAFF. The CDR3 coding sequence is TGCAGCGCGGGACAGGCGAACACTGAAGCTTTCTTT.

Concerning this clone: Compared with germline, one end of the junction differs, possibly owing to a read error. CDR3: CASSKDGARGNTIYF. In nucleotides, the CDR3 is TGTGCCAGCAGCAAAGACGGGGCTAGAGGAAACACCATATATTTT. The chain is built from TRBV3-1 (or the pseudogene TRBV3-2) and TRBJ1-3, with TRBD1 as a possible D gene (5 bases). There are 15 residues in the CDR3. The germline CDR1 and CDR2 sequences are LGHDT and YNNKEL (reference sequence).

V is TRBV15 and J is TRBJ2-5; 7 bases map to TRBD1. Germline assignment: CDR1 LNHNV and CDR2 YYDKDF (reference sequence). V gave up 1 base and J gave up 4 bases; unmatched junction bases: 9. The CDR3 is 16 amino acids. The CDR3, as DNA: TGTGCCACCAGCAGAGGGTTCCCGGGACAGAGAGAGACCCAGTACTTC. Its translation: CATSRGFPGQRETQYF.

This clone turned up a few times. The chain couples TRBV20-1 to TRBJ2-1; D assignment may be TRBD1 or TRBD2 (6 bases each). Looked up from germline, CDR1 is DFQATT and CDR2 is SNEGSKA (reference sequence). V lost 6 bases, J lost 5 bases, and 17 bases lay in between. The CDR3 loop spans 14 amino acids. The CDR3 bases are TGCAGTGCCAGTAGGGGGGCTCGGAACAATGAGCAGTTCTTC. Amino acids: CSASRGARNNEQFF.

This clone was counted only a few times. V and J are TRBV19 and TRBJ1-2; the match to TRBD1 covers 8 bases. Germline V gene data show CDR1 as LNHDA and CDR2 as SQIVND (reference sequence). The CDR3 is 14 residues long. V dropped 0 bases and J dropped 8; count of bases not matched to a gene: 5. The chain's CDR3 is CASSIDRGLAGYTF. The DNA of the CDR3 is TGTGCCAGTAGTATAGACAGGGGGCTGGCGGGCTACACCTTC.

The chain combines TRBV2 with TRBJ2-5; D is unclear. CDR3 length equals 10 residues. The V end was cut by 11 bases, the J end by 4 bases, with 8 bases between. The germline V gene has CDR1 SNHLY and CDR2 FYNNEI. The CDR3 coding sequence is TGTGCCGGCGGTAGAGAGACCCAGTACTTC. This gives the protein CAGGRETQYF.

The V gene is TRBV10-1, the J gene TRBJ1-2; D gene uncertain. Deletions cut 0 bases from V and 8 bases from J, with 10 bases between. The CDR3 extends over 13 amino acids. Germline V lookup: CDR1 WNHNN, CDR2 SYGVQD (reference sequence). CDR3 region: CASSESAIGGYTF. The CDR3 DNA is TGCGCCAGCAGTGAGTCTGCCATTGGGGGCTACACCTTC.

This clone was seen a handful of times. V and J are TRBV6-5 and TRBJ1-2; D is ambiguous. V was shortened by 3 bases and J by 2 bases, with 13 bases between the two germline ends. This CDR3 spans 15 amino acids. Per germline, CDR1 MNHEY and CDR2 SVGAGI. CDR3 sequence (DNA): TGTGCCAGCAGTTATCTTGACGACGGAAACTATGGCTACACCTTC. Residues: CASSYLDDGNYGYTF.

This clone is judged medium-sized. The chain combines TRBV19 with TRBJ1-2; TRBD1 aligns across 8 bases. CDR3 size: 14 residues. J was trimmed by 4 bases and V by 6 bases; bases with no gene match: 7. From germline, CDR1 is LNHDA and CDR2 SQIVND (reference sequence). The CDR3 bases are TGTGCCAGTAGCCCCCGGGACAGGCCCTATGGCTACACCTTC. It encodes CASSPRDRPYGYTF.

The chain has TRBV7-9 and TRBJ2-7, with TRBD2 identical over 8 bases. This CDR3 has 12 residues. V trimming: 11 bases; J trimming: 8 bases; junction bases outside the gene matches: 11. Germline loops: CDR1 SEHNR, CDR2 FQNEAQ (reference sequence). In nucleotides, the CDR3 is TGTGCCCTAAACGAAGGCGGGGGGAAGCAGTACTTC. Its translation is CALNEGGGKQYF.

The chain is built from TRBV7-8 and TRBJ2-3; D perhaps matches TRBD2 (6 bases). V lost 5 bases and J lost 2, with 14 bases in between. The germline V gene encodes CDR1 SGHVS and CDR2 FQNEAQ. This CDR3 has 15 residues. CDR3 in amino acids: CASSPLAGITDTQYF. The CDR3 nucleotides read TGTGCCAGCAGCCCCCTGGCGGGGATCACAGATACGCAGTATTTT.

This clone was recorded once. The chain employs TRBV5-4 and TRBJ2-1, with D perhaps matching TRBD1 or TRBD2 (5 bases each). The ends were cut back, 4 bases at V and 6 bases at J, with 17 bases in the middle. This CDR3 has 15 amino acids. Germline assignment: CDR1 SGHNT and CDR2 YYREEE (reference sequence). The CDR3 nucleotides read TGTGCCAGCAGCCCGGGCGGGCAGGGCACCAATGAGCAGTTCTTC. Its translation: CASSPGGQGTNEQFF.

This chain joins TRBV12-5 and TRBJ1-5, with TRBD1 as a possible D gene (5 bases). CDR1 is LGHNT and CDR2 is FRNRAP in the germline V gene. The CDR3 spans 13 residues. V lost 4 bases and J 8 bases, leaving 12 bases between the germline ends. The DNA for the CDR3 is TGTGCTAGTGGTTCCTTGGGGGGAAAGCCCCAGCATTTT. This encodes CASGSLGGKPQHF. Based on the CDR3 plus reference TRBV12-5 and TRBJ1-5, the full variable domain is DARVTQTPRHKVTEMGQEVTMRCQPILGHNTVFWYRQTMMQGLELLAYFRNRAPLDDSGMPKDRFSAEMPDATLATLKIQPSEPRDSAVYFCASGSLGGKPQHFGDGTRLSIL.